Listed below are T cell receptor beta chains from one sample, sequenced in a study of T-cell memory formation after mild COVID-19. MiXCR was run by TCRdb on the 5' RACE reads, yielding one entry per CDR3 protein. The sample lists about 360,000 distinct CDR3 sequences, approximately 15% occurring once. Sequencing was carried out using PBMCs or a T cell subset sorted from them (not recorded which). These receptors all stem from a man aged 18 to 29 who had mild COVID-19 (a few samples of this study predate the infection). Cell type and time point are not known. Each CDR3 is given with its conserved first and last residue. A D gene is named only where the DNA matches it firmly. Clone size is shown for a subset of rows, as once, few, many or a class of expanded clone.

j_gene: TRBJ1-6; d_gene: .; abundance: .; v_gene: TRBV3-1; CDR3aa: CASSQSGGVNSPLHF; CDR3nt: TGTGCCAGCAGCCAGTCCGGGGGCGTTAATTCACCCCTCCACTTT
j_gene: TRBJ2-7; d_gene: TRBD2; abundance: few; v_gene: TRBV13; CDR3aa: CASSGGLAGDSYEQYF; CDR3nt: TGTGCCAGCAGCGGGGGACTAGCGGGGGATTCCTACGAGCAGTACTTC
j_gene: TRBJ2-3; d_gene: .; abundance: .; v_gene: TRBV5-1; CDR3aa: CASSLEGVPSTDTQYF; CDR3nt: TGCGCCAGCAGCTTGGAGGGGGTACCTAGCACAGATACGCAGTATTTT
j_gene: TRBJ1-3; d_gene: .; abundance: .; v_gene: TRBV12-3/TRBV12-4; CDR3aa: CAIQRATGNTIYF; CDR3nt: TGTGCCATACAGAGGGCAACTGGAAACACCATATATTTT
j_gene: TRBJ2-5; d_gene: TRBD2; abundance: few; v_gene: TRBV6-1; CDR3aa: CASSRIAGEEETQYF; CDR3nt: TGTGCCAGCAGCCGGATAGCGGGGGAGGAAGAGACCCAGTACTTC
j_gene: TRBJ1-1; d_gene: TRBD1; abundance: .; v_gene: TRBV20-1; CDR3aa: CSARGTVGSEAFF; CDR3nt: TGCAGTGCAAGGGGGACAGTGGGATCTGAAGCTTTCTTT
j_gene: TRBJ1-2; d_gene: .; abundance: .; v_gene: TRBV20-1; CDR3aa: CSARDHGRGYTF; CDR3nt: TGCAGTGCTAGAGATCACGGGCGAGGCTACACCTTC
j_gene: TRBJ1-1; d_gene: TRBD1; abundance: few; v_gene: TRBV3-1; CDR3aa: CASSQDRGGTEAFF; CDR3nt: TGTGCCAGCAGCCAGGACAGGGGTGGGACTGAAGCTTTCTTT
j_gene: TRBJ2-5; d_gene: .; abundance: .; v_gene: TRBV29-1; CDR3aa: CSVTHSSGETQYF; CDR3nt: TGCAGCGTTACTCACAGCTCCGGAGAGACCCAGTACTTC
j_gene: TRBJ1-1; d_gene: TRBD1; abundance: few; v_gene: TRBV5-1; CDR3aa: CASSSPGGTEAFF; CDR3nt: TGCGCCAGCAGCTCCCCAGGGGGCACTGAAGCTTTCTTT
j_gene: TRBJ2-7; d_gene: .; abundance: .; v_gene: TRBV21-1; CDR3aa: CASWSCEQYF; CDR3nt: TGTGCCAGCTGGAGCTGCGAGCAGTACTTC
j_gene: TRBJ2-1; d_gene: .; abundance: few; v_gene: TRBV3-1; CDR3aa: CASSLPGGGAGEQFF; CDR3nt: TGTGCCAGCAGCCTACCTGGAGGGGGCGCCGGTGAGCAGTTCTTC
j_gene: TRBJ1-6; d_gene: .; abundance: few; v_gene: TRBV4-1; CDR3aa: CASSQVYSPLHF; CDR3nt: TGCGCCAGCAGCCAAGTTTATTCACCCCTCCACTTT
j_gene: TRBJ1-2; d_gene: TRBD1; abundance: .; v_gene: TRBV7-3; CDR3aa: CASSQDREQGYTF; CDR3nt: TGTGCCAGCAGCCAGGACAGGGAACAGGGCTACACCTTC
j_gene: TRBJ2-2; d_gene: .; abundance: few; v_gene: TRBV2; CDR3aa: CASSELGGAGTGELFF; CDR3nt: TGTGCCAGCAGTGAATTGGGGGGCGCGGGCACCGGGGAGCTGTTTTTT
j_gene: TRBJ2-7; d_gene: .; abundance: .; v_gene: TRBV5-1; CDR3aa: CASSTDRLSYEQYF; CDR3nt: TGCGCCAGCAGCACCGACAGGCTCTCCTACGAGCAGTACTTC
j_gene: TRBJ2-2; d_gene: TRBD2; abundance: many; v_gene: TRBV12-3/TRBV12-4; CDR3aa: CASSLVLAGGPGELFF; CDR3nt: TGTGCCAGCAGTTTAGTACTAGCGGGGGGGCCGGGGGAGCTGTTTTTT
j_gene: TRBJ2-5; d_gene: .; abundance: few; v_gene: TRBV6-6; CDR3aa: CASTQGRVGIQETQYF; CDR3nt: TGTGCCAGCACCCAGGGGAGGGTCGGTATCCAAGAGACCCAGTACTTC
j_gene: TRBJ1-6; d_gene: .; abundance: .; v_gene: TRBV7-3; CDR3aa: CASSLGGGRSSPLHF; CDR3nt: TGTGCCAGCAGCTTAGGTGGGGGTAGAAGTTCACCCCTCCACTTT
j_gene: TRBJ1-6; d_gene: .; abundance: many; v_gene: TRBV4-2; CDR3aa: CASSQATRQGVSANSPLHF; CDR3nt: TGTGCCAGCAGCCAAGCCACCAGGCAGGGAGTCTCTGCTAATTCACCCCTCCACTTT
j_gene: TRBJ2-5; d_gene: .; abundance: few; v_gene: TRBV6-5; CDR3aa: CASSYRYSGAQYF; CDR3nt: TGTGCCAGCAGTTATCGGTATTCGGGGGCCCAGTACTTC
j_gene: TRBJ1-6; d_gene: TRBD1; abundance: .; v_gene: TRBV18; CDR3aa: CASSPTGSNSPLHF; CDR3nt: TGTGCCAGCTCACCGACAGGGAGTAATTCACCCCTCCACTTT
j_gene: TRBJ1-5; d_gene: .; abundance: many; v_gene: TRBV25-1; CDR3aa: CASSEDSEYSNQPQHF; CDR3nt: TGTGCCAGCAGTGAGGACAGTGAGTATAGCAATCAGCCCCAGCATTTT
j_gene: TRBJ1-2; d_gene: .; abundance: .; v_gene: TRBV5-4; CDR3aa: CASSPGQFNYGYTF; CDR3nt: TGTGCCAGCAGCCCAGGACAGTTTAACTATGGCTACACCTTC
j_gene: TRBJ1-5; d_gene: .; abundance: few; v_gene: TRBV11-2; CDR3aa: CASSLSGADQPQHF; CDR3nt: TGTGCCAGCAGCTTATCCGGGGCGGATCAGCCCCAGCATTTT
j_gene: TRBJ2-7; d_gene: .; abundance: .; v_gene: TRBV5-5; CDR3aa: CASAKQGAQEQYF; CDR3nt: TGTGCCAGCGCCAAACAGGGAGCGCAAGAGCAGTACTTC
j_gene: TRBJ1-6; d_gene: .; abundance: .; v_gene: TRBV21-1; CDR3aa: CASTDRGHGSPLHF; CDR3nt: TGTGCCAGCACAGACAGGGGGCATGGTTCACCCCTCCACTTT
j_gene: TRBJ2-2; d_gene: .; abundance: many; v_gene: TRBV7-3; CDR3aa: CASSLKWGSGELFF; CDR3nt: TGTGCCAGCAGCTTAAAGTGGGGGTCCGGGGAGCTGTTTTTT
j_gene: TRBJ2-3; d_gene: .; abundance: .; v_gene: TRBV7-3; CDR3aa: CASSLVSTDTQYF; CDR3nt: TGTGCCAGCAGCTTAGTAAGCACAGATACGCAGTATTTT
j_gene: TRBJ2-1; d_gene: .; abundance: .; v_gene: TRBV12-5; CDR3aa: CASGLAAVGEQFF; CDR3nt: TGTGCTAGTGGTTTGGCAGCGGTTGGGGAGCAGTTCTTC
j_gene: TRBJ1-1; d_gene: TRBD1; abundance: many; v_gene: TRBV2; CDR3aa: CASSEQGVEAFF; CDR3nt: TGTGCCAGCAGTGAACAGGGGGTGGAAGCTTTCTTT
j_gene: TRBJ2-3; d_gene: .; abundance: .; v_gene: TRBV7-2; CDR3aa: CASRDPSVRGDTQYF; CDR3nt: TGTGCCAGCAGAGACCCGTCCGTGCGGGGTGATACGCAGTATTTT
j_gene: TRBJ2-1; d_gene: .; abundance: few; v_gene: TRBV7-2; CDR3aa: CASSFWGNEQFF; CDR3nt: TGTGCCAGCAGCTTTTGGGGTAATGAGCAGTTCTTC
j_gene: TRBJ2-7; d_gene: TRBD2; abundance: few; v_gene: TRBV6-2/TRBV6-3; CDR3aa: CASSYSTSGGYEQYF; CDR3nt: TGTGCCAGCAGTTACTCCACTAGCGGGGGGTACGAGCAGTACTTC
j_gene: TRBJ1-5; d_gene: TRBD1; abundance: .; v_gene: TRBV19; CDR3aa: CASSTTSTGGNQPQHF; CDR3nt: TGTGCCAGTAGTACAACCAGCACAGGGGGCAATCAGCCCCAGCATTTT
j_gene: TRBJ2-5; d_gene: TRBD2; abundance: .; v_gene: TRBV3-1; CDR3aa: CASSRAPAGVRETQYF; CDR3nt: TGTGCCAGCAGCCGGGCCCCAGCGGGGGTCCGCGAGACCCAGTACTTC